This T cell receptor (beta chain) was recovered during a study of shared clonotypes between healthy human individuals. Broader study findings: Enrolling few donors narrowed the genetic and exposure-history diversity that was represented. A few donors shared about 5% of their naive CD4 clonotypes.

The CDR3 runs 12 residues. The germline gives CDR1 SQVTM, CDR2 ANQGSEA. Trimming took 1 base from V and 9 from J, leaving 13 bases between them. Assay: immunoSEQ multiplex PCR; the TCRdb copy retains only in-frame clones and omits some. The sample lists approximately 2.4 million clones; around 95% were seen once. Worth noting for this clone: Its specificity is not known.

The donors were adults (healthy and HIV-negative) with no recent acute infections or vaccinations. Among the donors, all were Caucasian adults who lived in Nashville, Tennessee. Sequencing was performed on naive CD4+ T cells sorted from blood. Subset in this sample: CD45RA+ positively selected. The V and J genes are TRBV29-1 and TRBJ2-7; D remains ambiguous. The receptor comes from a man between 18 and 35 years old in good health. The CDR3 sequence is CSVEAKGAGQYF. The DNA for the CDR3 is TGCAGCGTTGAAGCCAAGGGCGCCGGGCAGTACTTC.